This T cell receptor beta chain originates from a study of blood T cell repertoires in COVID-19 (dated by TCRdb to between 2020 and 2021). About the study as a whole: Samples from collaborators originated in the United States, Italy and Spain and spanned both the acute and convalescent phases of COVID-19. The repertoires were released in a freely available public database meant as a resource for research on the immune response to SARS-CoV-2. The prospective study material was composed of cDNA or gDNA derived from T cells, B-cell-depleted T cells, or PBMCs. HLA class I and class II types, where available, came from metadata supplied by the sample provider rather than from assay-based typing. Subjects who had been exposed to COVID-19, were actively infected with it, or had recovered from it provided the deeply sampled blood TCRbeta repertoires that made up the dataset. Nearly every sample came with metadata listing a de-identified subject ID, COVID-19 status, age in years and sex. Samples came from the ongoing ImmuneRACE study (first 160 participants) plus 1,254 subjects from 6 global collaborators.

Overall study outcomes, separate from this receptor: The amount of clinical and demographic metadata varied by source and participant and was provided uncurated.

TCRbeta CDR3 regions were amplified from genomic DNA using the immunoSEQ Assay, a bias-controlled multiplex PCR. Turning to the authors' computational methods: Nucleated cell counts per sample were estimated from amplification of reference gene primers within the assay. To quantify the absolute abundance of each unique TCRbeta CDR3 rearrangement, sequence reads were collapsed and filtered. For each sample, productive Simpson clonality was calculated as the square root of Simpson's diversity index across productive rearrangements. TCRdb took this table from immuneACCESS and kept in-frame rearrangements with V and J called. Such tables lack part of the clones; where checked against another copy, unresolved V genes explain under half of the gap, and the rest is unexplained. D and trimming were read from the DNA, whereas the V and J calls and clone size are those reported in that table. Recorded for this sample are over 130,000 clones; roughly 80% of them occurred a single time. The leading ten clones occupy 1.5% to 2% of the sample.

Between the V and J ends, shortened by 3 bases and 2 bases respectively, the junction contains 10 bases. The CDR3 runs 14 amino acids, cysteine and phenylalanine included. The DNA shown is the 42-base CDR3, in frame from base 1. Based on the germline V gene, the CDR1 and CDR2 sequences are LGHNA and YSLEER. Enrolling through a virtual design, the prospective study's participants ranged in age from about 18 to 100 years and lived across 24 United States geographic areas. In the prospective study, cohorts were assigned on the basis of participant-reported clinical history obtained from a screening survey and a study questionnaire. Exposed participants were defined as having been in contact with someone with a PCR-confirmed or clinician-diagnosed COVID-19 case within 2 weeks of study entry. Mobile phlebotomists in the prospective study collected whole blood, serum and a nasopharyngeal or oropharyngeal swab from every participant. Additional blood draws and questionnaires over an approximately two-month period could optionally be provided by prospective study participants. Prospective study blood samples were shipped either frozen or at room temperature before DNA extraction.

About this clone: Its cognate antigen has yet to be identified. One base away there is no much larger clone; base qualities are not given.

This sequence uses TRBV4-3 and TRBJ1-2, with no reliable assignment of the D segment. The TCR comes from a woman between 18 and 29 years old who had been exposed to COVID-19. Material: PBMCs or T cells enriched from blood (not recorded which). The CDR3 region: CASSHAGVNYGYTF. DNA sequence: TGCGCCAGCAGCCACGCGGGAGTAAACTATGGCTACACCTTC.